Shown below are 8 T cell receptor beta chains from a single sample sequenced in a study of shared clonotypes between healthy human individuals. TCRdb's table, derived via immunoSEQ multiplex PCR, lists solely in-frame clones and lacks some. Among around 180,000 clones listed, 80% to 95% were seen once. The sample taken for sequencing was naive CD4+ T cells sorted from blood. Sample subset: CD45RA+ positively selected. The source is a woman under 40 in good health.

The rearrangement uses TRBV20-1 and TRBJ2-3; D gene uncertain. The CDR3 runs to 11 residues. V lost 6 bases to trimming and J lost 8 bases, with 12 bases between them. Germline V lookup: CDR1 DFQATT, CDR2 SNEGSKA (reference sequence). The CDR3 loop is CSAPRSLTQYF. The DNA of the CDR3 is TGCAGTGCCCCCCGGAGTCTTACGCAGTATTTT.

The rearrangement links TRBV15 to TRBJ2-6; 7 bases map to TRBD1. Germline V lookup: CDR1 LNHNV, CDR2 YYDKDF (reference sequence). V lost 0 bases to trimming and J lost 0 bases; unmatched junction nucleotides: 17. The CDR3 totals 22 residues. CDR3 amino acids: CATSRDAWVVGTAASGANVLTF. The DNA for the CDR3 is TGTGCCACCAGCAGAGATGCTTGGGTTGTAGGGACAGCCGCCTCTGGGGCCAACGTCCTGACTTTC. Filled out from reference TRBV15 and TRBJ2-6, the complete variable domain reads DAMVIQNPRYQVTQFGKPVTLSCSQTLNHNVMYWYQQKSSQAPKLLFHYYDKDFNNEADTPDNFQSRRPNTSFCFLDIRSPGLGDTAMYLCATSRDAWVVGTAASGANVLTFGAGSRLTVL.

The rearrangement joins TRBV19 to TRBJ2-5; 7 nucleotides match TRBD1. This CDR3 region has 15 residues. The J segment lost 3 bases and the V segment lost 5 bases, leaving 9 bases of the junction unmatched. CDR1 LNHDA and CDR2 SQIVND come from the germline V gene (reference sequence). CDR3 sequence (DNA): TGTGCCAGTAGTTTCTCACACAGGGGAGAAGAGACCCAGTACTTC. This sequence encodes CASSFSHRGEETQYF.

This clone appeared a single time. This chain links TRBV5-1 with TRBJ2-7, with TRBD2 matching 12 bases. This CDR3 is built from 18 residues. J gave up 0 bases and V 3 bases, and 10 bases lay outside the gene matches. Per the germline V gene, CDR1 is SGHRS and CDR2 is YFSETQ. As DNA, the CDR3 is TGCGCCAGCAGCTCTCGGACTAGCGGGATGGGCAGCTCCTACGAGCAGTACTTC. This translates into CASSSRTSGMGSSYEQYF. The whole variable domain, filled in from reference TRBV5-1 and TRBJ2-7, reads KAGVTQTPRYLIKTRGQQVTLSCSPISGHRSVSWYQQTPGQGLQFLFEYFSETQRNKGNFPGRFSGRQFSNSRSEMNVSTLELGDSALYLCASSSRTSGMGSSYEQYFGPGTRLTVT.

This chain uses TRBV19 with TRBJ2-2; D uncertain. Trimming took 5 bases from V and 6 from J, leaving 4 bases between them. The CDR3 has 11 residues. The germline V gene has CDR1 LNHDA and CDR2 SQIVND (reference sequence). The CDR3 region has the DNA TGTGCCAGTAGTGACCCCGGGGAGCTGTTTTTT. Encoded protein: CASSDPGELFF. Using reference TRBV19 and TRBJ2-2 for the parts outside the CDR3, the full variable domain is DGGITQSPKYLFRKEGQNVTLSCEQNLNHDAMYWYRQDPGQGLRLIYYSQIVNDFQKGDIAEGYSVSREKKESFPLTVTSAQKNPTAFYLCASSDPGELFFGEGSRLTVL.

The rearrangement links TRBV18 to TRBJ2-5; D is perhaps TRBD2 (5 bases). Germline CDR1 is KGHSH and CDR2 is LQKENI. This CDR3 region has 16 residues. Between the trimmed V and J ends, which lost 3 bases and 5 bases, there was a span of 19 bases. The CDR3 region has the DNA TGTGCCAGCTCACCTTACCGCGGACCCGGCGGGGAGACCCAGTACTTC. Translating it yields CASSPYRGPGGETQYF. The full variable domain, with the rest looked up from reference TRBV18 and TRBJ2-5, is NAGVMQNPRHLVRRRGQEARLRCSPMKGHSHVYWYRQLPEEGLKFMVYLQKENIIDESGMPKERFSAEFPKEGPSILRIQQVVRGDSAAYFCASSPYRGPGGETQYFGPGTRLLVL.

This rearrangement joins TRBV15 to TRBJ2-7; weak D call: TRBD2 (5 bases). This CDR3 is built from 12 residues. Trimming stripped 1 base from V and 4 bases from J, with 5 bases between. From germline, CDR1 is LNHNV and CDR2 YYDKDF (reference sequence). The CDR3 nucleotides are TGTGCCACCAGCAGAGCGGGATACGAGCAGTACTTC. It translates to CATSRAGYEQYF.

This clone was detected only once. The chain is built from TRBV2 and TRBJ2-3; no clear D gene. Germline-derived CDR1 and CDR2 are SNHLY and FYNNEI. V was shortened by 7 bases and J by 2 bases, with 10 bases between the two germline ends. This CDR3 region has 13 residues. CDR3 residues: CASIQPYTDTQYF. The CDR3 DNA reads as TGTGCCAGCATTCAACCTTACACAGATACGCAGTATTTT.